Detailed here is one T cell receptor beta chain. Its antigen remains unidentified. No qualities accompany the bases; no much larger clone lies one base away. V sheds 6 bases and J sheds 4 bases, leaving 9 bases between their ends. Measured from the cysteine to the phenylalanine, the CDR3 is 12 residues long. This entry keeps only the CDR3 DNA: 36 bases, framed from base 1. This specimen comes from a study of Graves' ophthalmopathy and Graves' hyperthyroidism (dated by TCRdb to between 2018 and 2020). Looking at the study overall: Peripheral blood samples were taken at the time of initial diagnosis, before any treatment was given. For training and testing, the 95 to 100 patients in the discovery cohort were randomly divided in a 7:3 ratio. An independent validation cohort comprised around 19 hyperthyroidism patients and 15 to 17 patients who later progressed from hyperthyroidism to ophthalmopathy. To tell Graves' ophthalmopathy apart from Graves' hyperthyroidism, and to predict which patients would progress to ophthalmopathy, the study relied on TCR beta repertoire signatures. Following sampling, methimazole starting at 30 mg daily was administered to hyperthyroidism patients, and high-dose intravenous methylprednisolone was administered to ophthalmopathy patients. In total, 135 blood samples were TCR-sequenced: fewer than 50 ophthalmopathy, some 75 hyperthyroidism and approximately 17 hyperthyroidism-to-ophthalmopathy patients. To explore V-J signatures distinguishing ophthalmopathy from hyperthyroidism, a discovery set of approximately 100 patients (43 ophthalmopathy, roughly 60 stable hyperthyroidism) was enrolled. T-cell repertoires of thyroid tissue and blood were compared in over 5 hyperthyroidism patients.

For repertoire sequencing, TCR beta CDR3 regions were amplified from RNA transcripts. The first round was an RT-PCR using HTBI primers with the Qiagen OneStep RT-PCR kit, and this first round was followed by a second-round multiplex PCR, then size selection and purification. Libraries were sequenced paired-end with 100 bp reads on an Illumina HiSeq2000. In the original analysis: Reads were processed with SOAPnuke, discarding reads with adapters, uncalled bases, mean Phred below 15, or no exact constant-primer or identifier match. High-quality paired reads were merged with COPE v1.2.5. Clonotypes were defined as unique nucleotide sequences and were aligned to IMGT TRB V, D and J references using MiTCR v1.1. Analysis was restricted to V-J combinations with a frequency above 0.0001, which covered 99% to 99.2% of repertoires. A TCR clonal expansion and chaos score per V-J combination was defined as the ratio of F50 clonal expansion to chaos observed in the TCRdist matrix. Welch's t-statistics and random forest were used to narrow the features down to more than 10 V-J combinations, which were then fed into a naive Bayes classifier. The similarity between thyroid and blood repertoires was quantified using the Morisita-Horn index. Using fastp trimming at Q25 and MiXCR clonotype assembly, TCRdb reanalyzed the public sequencing data and kept in-frame beta chains. Every distinct CDR3 protein forms one entry, paired with its most common genes and DNA. These V and J calls originate from TCRdb's pipeline instead of the authors' own analysis. This sample is represented by approximately 460,000 distinct CDR3 sequences; over 13% of them were singletons. The top ten constitute 9.8% of the sample.

What the work shows at the level of the full study, not this receptor alone: Most of the expanded thyroid clonotypes with a frequency above 0.001 were also detected in blood, and it was suggested that the thyroid immune response may be reflected by blood repertoires. In cross-validation, the 13-signature model distinguished ophthalmopathy from stable hyperthyroidism with roughly 90% sensitivity and almost 83% specificity, and in the test set the corresponding values were roughly 80% and 75%. In validation, the model predicted ophthalmopathy progression with over 60% sensitivity and less than 80% specificity; fewer than 15 predicted patients were CT-confirmed with GO in a median of 6.5 months. Sample size was not predetermined statistically, and investigators were not blinded to group allocation.

Ophthalmopathy patients had moderately to severely active disease, Clinical Activity Score of at least 3, NOSPECS grade of at least 4, and disease duration under 3 months. Anyone with other autoimmune diseases, uncontrolled infections, pregnancy or lactation was excluded from the study. Clinical symptoms, serum thyroxine, TRAb, thyroid ultrasound and orbital computed tomography were used for diagnosis. PBMCs were isolated from about 9.1 ml of fresh peripheral blood by Ficoll-Paque density gradient centrifugation. Total RNA was extracted with Trizol reagent and quality-checked on an Agilent 2100 Bioanalyzer.

Sequenced input: blood. This TCR came from a woman aged 25 to 39 with Graves' ophthalmopathy. Donor details come from another sample of the same person, matched by shared clones. The chain joins TRBV12-3 or TRBV12-4 to TRBJ1-1; no D gene is confidently identified. The DNA sequence is given as TGTGCCAGCAGCCTCCAGGCCACTGAAGCTTTCTTT. This translates into CASSLQATEAFF.